The present entry profiles one T cell receptor (beta chain) with its context. Antigen: not known. On sorted subsets, replicate PCRs used about 0.2 ug DNA, or tens of thousands of T cell genomes. TCRdb's copy holds only in-frame clones and misses some; the assay was immunoSEQ multiplex PCR. The table records under 350,000 clones, more than 75% of them present only once. The data were taken from a study of shared clonotypes between healthy human individuals. The CDR3 is 18 amino acids. Germline V gene data show CDR1 as WNHNN and CDR2 as SYGVQD (reference sequence). V was pared by 2 bases and J by 9 bases, with 16 bases of the junction left unmatched. Study-level results: Shared across a few donors were around 5% of the naive CD4 clonotypes.

The clonotype comes from a man between 18 and 35 years old in good health. The rearrangement links TRBV10-1 to TRBJ1-6; TRBD1 matches at 7 bases. The sequenced material came from memory CD8+ T cells sorted from blood. The subset denotes: CD45RO+ cells pooled with CCR7-negative TemRA cells. The CDR3 spells CASSETQIQGYGVSPLHF. CDR3 coding DNA: TGCGCCAGCAGTGAGACACAGATACAGGGGTACGGGGTTTCACCCCTCCACTTT.